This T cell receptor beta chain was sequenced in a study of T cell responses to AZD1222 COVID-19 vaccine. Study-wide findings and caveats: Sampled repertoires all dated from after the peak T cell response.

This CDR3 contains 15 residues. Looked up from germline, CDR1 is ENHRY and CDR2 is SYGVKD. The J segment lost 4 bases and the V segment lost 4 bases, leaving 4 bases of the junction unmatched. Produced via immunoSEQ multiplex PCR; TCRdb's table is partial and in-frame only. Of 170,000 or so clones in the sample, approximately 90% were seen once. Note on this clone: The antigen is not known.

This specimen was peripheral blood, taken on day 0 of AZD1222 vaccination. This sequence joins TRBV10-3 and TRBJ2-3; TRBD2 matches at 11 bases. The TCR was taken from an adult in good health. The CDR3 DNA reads TGTGCCATCAGTGCTAGCGGGGGGAGTCCAGATACGCAGTATTTT. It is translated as CAISASGGSPDTQYF.